This T cell receptor (beta chain) was profiled in a study of CXCR3-negative and CXCR3-positive naive CD8 T cells. General study results and limits: Cryopreserved cells showed partially decreased CXCR3 expression, and most assays used fresh PBMCs.

CDR1 SQVTM and CDR2 ANQGSEA come from the germline V gene. There are 13 residues in the CDR3. Through 5' RACE with UMI labels, the TRB cDNA libraries were prepared. TCRdb re-called the 5' RACE reads; one entry per CDR3 protein, DNA not given. The repertoire shows tens of thousands of distinct CDR3 sequences; the top ten hold approximately 15%. As concerns this clonotype: Its specificity is not known.

This chain uses TRBV29-1 with TRBJ2-2; TCRdb names TRBD1, which stays unverified in the absence of DNA. This clonotype was sampled from a human donor in good health. Some clones in this sample may be carry-over from other donors' samples. The sample was memory CD8+ T cells from blood. CDR3 sequence reads: CSARDASTGELFF.